The rows below give T cell receptor beta chains drawn from one sample of a study of CD8 T cells in ankylosing spondylitis. MiXCR was run by TCRdb on the 5' RACE reads, yielding one entry per CDR3 protein. The data contain about 540,000 distinct CDR3 sequences, about an eighth of them singletons. Sequenced material: blood, either unsorted or a sorted T cell fraction (not recorded which). The receptor source for this set is a male donor with ankylosing spondylitis. Each CDR3 is given with its conserved first and last residue. The D gene is left open where the match is weak. The size entry is marked missing in some rows and otherwise reads once, few, many or a size class.

V: TRBV25-1; J: TRBJ1-5; size: many; D: -; CDR3: CASNGDGNQPQHF; DNA: TGTGCCAGCAACGGGGACGGCAATCAGCCCCAGCATTTT
V: TRBV6-5; J: TRBJ2-1; size: -; D: -; CDR3: CASSYLSSESSYNEQFF; DNA: TGTGCCAGCAGTTACCTGTCTAGCGAGAGCTCCTACAATGAGCAGTTCTTC
V: TRBV5-6; J: TRBJ2-3; size: many; D: -; CDR3: CASSFVTDTQYF; DNA: TGTGCCAGCAGCTTCGTGACAGATACGCAGTATTTT
V: TRBV20-1; J: TRBJ2-3; size: -; D: TRBD1; CDR3: CSARLTGTGTGSTDTQYF; DNA: TGCAGTGCTAGACTCACCGGGACAGGGACGGGGAGCACAGATACGCAGTATTTT
V: TRBV7-9; J: TRBJ2-3; size: few; D: -; CDR3: CASSLTLLDTDTQYF; DNA: TGTGCCAGCAGCCTAACCTTGTTAGATACAGATACGCAGTATTTT
V: TRBV6-2/TRBV6-3; J: TRBJ1-5; size: few; D: -; CDR3: CASSYSFEQPQHF; DNA: TGTGCCAGCAGTTACTCGTTCGAGCAGCCCCAGCATTTT
V: TRBV12-5; J: TRBJ2-3; size: few; D: -; CDR3: CASGLKGTDTQYF; DNA: TGTGCTAGTGGTTTGAAAGGCACAGATACGCAGTATTTT
V: TRBV29-1; J: TRBJ2-1; size: many; D: TRBD1; CDR3: CSAPDRASEGQFF; DNA: TGCAGCGCACCGGACAGGGCGTCCGAGGGGCAGTTCTTC
V: TRBV20-1; J: TRBJ2-7; size: -; D: TRBD1; CDR3: CSARPQGAYEQYF; DNA: TGCAGTGCTAGGCCACAGGGGGCTTACGAGCAGTACTTC
V: TRBV25-1; J: TRBJ2-1; size: -; D: -; CDR3: CASVSAGGYNEQFF; DNA: TGTGCCAGCGTATCAGCGGGCGGTTACAATGAGCAGTTCTTC
V: TRBV11-2; J: TRBJ1-4; size: -; D: -; CDR3: CASSPGHGSEKLFF; DNA: TGTGCCAGCAGCCCGGGCCACGGGAGTGAAAAACTGTTTTTT
V: TRBV6-1; J: TRBJ2-2; size: -; D: TRBD2; CDR3: CASSDRLAGGTGELFF; DNA: TGTGCCAGCAGTGACCGACTAGCGGGAGGCACCGGGGAGCTGTTTTTT
V: TRBV12-3/TRBV12-4; J: TRBJ1-2; size: -; D: -; CDR3: CASRSTGGYGYTF; DNA: TGTGCCAGCAGATCGACAGGCGGCTATGGCTACACCTTC
V: TRBV14; J: TRBJ1-6; size: many; D: -; CDR3: CASSQDFGIVDSPLHF; DNA: TGTGCCAGCAGCCAAGATTTTGGGATTGTTGATTCACCCCTCCACTTT
V: TRBV20-1; J: TRBJ1-6; size: once; D: -; CDR3: CSASYDSYNSPLHF; DNA: TGCAGTGCTAGCTACGACAGTTATAATTCACCCCTCCACTTT
V: TRBV6-4; J: TRBJ2-2; size: -; D: TRBD1; CDR3: CASSADRGTLTGELFF; DNA: TGTGCCAGCAGTGCCGACAGGGGCACCCTCACCGGGGAGCTGTTTTTT
V: TRBV20-1; J: TRBJ2-5; size: -; D: -; CDR3: CSASQQEEETQYF; DNA: TGCAGTGCTAGCCAACAGGAGGAAGAGACCCAGTACTTC
V: TRBV7-7; J: TRBJ2-7; size: many; D: -; CDR3: CASSLDHWITGQYF; DNA: TGTGCCAGCAGCTTAGATCACTGGATTACTGGGCAGTACTTC
V: TRBV7-9; J: TRBJ1-4; size: few; D: -; CDR3: CASSTAAGAVSNEKLFF; DNA: TGTGCCAGCAGCACGGCGGCAGGGGCGGTCTCTAATGAAAAACTGTTTTTT
V: TRBV15; J: TRBJ2-2; size: many; D: TRBD1; CDR3: CATRTTTGQVNTGELFF; DNA: TGTGCCACCAGAACAACCACGGGACAGGTGAACACCGGGGAGCTGTTTTTT
V: TRBV18; J: TRBJ1-5; size: many; D: TRBD1; CDR3: CASSGQGRDQPQHF; DNA: TGTGCCAGCTCCGGACAGGGGCGGGATCAGCCCCAGCATTTT
V: TRBV3-1; J: TRBJ2-1; size: many; D: -; CDR3: CASSPGLHDNEQFF; DNA: TGTGCCAGCAGCCCGGGACTTCACGACAATGAGCAGTTCTTC
V: TRBV11-2; J: TRBJ2-1; size: many; D: -; CDR3: CASSATGSSYNEQFF; DNA: TGTGCCAGCAGCGCCACAGGGAGCTCCTACAATGAGCAGTTCTTC
V: TRBV7-2; J: TRBJ2-5; size: few; D: -; CDR3: CASSIIEETQYF; DNA: TGTGCCAGCAGCATAATTGAAGAGACCCAGTACTTC
V: TRBV6-6; J: TRBJ1-1; size: -; D: -; CDR3: CASLWGTEAFF; DNA: TGTGCCAGCTTATGGGGAACTGAAGCTTTCTTT
V: TRBV10-3; J: TRBJ2-1; size: -; D: TRBD2; CDR3: CAITTGLAHNEQFF; DNA: TGTGCCATCACTACAGGACTAGCGCACAATGAGCAGTTCTTC
V: TRBV25-1; J: TRBJ2-3; size: -; D: TRBD1; CDR3: CASSEFGTGGTDTQYF; DNA: TGTGCCAGCAGTGAATTCGGGACAGGGGGCACAGATACGCAGTATTTT
V: TRBV9; J: TRBJ2-7; size: -; D: -; CDR3: CASSVGVASHEQYF; DNA: TGTGCCAGCAGCGTAGGCGTAGCGTCCCACGAGCAGTACTTC
V: TRBV7-8; J: TRBJ2-5; size: few; D: -; CDR3: CASSLGPRVETQYF; DNA: TGTGCCAGCAGCTTAGGTCCGAGAGTGGAGACCCAGTACTTC
V: TRBV2; J: TRBJ2-1; size: few; D: -; CDR3: CASTGAYYNEQFF; DNA: TGTGCCAGCACGGGGGCCTACTACAATGAGCAGTTCTTC
V: TRBV4-1; J: TRBJ1-6; size: many; D: -; CDR3: CASSQDGKGYNSPLHF; DNA: TGCGCCAGCAGCCAAGATGGAAAGGGCTATAATTCACCCCTCCACTTT
V: TRBV20-1; J: TRBJ2-5; size: -; D: -; CDR3: CSASTIVGVGETQYF; DNA: TGCAGTGCTAGTACGATTGTGGGAGTCGGGGAGACCCAGTACTTC
V: TRBV11-2; J: TRBJ2-1; size: -; D: -; CDR3: CASSLAGEREQFF; DNA: TGTGCCAGCAGCTTAGCAGGGGAACGCGAGCAGTTCTTC
V: TRBV5-1; J: TRBJ2-5; size: -; D: -; CDR3: CASSSAGSVETQYF; DNA: TGCGCCAGCAGCTCTGCCGGGAGCGTCGAGACCCAGTACTTC
V: TRBV19; J: TRBJ1-1; size: -; D: TRBD1; CDR3: CASSVPTGEDKAFF; DNA: TGTGCCAGTAGTGTCCCGACAGGGGAGGATAAAGCTTTCTTT
V: TRBV10-3; J: TRBJ1-1; size: many; D: -; CDR3: CAISESQNVREAFF; DNA: TGTGCCATCAGTGAGTCGCAGAACGTACGAGAAGCTTTCTTT
V: TRBV7-9; J: TRBJ2-1; size: many; D: -; CDR3: CASSSQNYNEQFF; DNA: TGTGCCAGCAGCTCACAGAATTACAATGAGCAGTTCTTC
V: TRBV15; J: TRBJ2-1; size: many; D: TRBD2; CDR3: CATSGWTSGRDEQFF; DNA: TGTGCCACCAGCGGATGGACTAGCGGGAGGGATGAGCAGTTCTTC
V: TRBV11-2; J: TRBJ2-5; size: few; D: TRBD1; CDR3: CASSDRVGQYF; DNA: TGTGCCAGCAGCGACAGGGTCGGCCAGTACTTC
V: TRBV3-1; J: TRBJ1-4; size: -; D: TRBD1; CDR3: CASNYGTGHEKLFF; DNA: TGTGCCAGCAACTATGGGACAGGACATGAAAAACTGTTTTTT
V: TRBV7-9; J: TRBJ2-3; size: -; D: -; CDR3: CASSLEISDTQYF; DNA: TGTGCCAGCAGCTTGGAGATTTCAGATACGCAGTATTTT
V: TRBV4-2; J: TRBJ2-3; size: few; D: TRBD2; CDR3: CASSQDIQRGGTDTQYF; DNA: TGTGCCAGCAGCCAAGATATCCAGCGGGGGGGCACAGATACGCAGTATTTT
V: TRBV7-9; J: TRBJ1-1; size: -; D: TRBD1; CDR3: CASSLGGQHTEAFF; DNA: TGTGCCAGCAGCTTAGGGGGACAGCACACTGAAGCTTTCTTT
V: TRBV19; J: TRBJ2-6; size: -; D: -; CDR3: CASRGLRRGSGANVLTF; DNA: TGTGCCAGTAGGGGGTTAAGGAGGGGGTCTGGGGCCAACGTCCTGACTTTC
V: TRBV11-1; J: TRBJ2-1; size: -; D: TRBD1; CDR3: CASRPGTGDEQFF; DNA: TGTGCCAGCAGGCCCGGGACAGGGGATGAGCAGTTCTTC
V: TRBV29-1; J: TRBJ1-1; size: few; D: -; CDR3: CSAAGQMNTEAFF; DNA: TGCAGCGCTGCTGGACAGATGAACACTGAAGCTTTCTTT
V: TRBV11-2; J: TRBJ1-2; size: few; D: -; CDR3: CASSSRGIGGYTF; DNA: TGTGCCAGCAGCTCCAGGGGAATTGGTGGCTACACCTTC
V: TRBV3-1; J: TRBJ2-1; size: -; D: -; CDR3: CASSHPLRFEVKQFF; DNA: TGTGCCAGCAGCCATCCACTAAGATTTGAGGTTAAGCAGTTCTTC
V: TRBV2; J: TRBJ2-7; size: -; D: TRBD1; CDR3: CASRPGQGGLSSYEQYF; DNA: TGTGCCAGCAGGCCGGGACAGGGGGGCCTAAGCTCCTACGAGCAGTACTTC
V: TRBV20-1; J: TRBJ2-1; size: few; D: TRBD2; CDR3: CSAKAPGLAGVGTYNEQFF; DNA: TGCAGTGCTAAGGCCCCGGGACTAGCGGGAGTAGGTACCTACAATGAGCAGTTCTTC
V: TRBV7-6; J: TRBJ2-5; size: -; D: TRBD2; CDR3: CASSVSGPQETQYF; DNA: TGTGCCAGCAGCGTTAGCGGGCCACAAGAGACCCAGTACTTC